This T cell receptor beta chain was identified during a study of CD8+ T cells in alopecia areata. Study context: After 6 to 18 months of tofacitinib, follow-up continued 6 months off drug.

This clone has only a few counts. Its antigen remains unidentified. Study-wide points: Scalp sample sequencing also detects resident alphabeta T cells of normal skin.

From germline, CDR1 is SGHRS and CDR2 YFSETQ. V lost 1 base and J 1 base, leaving 9 bases between the germline ends. This CDR3 is built from 15 residues. Extraction and reverse transcription of RNA yielded cDNA as the sequencing template. TCRdb's table, derived via immunoSEQ multiplex PCR, lists solely in-frame clones and lacks some. This sample has 110,000 to 150,000 clones, with roughly 50% found just once. The sequencing here drew on CD4+ T cells sorted from blood, taken at week 0. This sequence originates from a human donor with alopecia areata. The V and J genes are TRBV5-1 and TRBJ2-1, with D maybe TRBD1 (5 bases). CDR3 nucleotides: TGCGCCAGCAGCTTGACAGGAGTTTCCTACAATGAGCAGTTCTTC. Residues: CASSLTGVSYNEQFF.